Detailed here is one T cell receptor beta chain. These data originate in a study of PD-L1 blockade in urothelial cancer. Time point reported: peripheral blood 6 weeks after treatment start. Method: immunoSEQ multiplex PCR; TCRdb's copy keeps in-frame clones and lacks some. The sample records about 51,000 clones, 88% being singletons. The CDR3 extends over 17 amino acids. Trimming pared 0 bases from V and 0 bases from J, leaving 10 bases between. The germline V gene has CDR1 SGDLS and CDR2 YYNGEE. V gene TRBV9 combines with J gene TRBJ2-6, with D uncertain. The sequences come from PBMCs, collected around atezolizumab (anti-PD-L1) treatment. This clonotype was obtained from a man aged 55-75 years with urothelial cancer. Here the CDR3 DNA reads TGTGCCAGCAGCGTAGGTTCCTGGCCCTCTGGGGCCAACGTCCTGACTTTC. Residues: CASSVGSWPSGANVLTF.